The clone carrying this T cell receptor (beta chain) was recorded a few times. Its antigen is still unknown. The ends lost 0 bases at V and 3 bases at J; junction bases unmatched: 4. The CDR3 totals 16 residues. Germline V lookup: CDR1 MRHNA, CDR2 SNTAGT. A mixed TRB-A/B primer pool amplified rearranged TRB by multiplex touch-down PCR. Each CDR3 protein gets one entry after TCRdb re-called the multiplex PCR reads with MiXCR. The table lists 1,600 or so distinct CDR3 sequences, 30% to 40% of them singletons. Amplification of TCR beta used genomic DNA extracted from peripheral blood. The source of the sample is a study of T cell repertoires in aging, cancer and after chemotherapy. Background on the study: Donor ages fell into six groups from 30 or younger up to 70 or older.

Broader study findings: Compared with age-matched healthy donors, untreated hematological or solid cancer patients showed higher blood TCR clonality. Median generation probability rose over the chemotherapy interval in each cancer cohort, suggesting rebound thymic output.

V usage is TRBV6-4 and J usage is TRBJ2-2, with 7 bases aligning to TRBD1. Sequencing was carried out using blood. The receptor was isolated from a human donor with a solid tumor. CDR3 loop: CASSDSLTGDTGELFF. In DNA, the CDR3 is TGTGCCAGCAGTGACTCCCTCACAGGGGACACCGGGGAGCTGTTTTTT.